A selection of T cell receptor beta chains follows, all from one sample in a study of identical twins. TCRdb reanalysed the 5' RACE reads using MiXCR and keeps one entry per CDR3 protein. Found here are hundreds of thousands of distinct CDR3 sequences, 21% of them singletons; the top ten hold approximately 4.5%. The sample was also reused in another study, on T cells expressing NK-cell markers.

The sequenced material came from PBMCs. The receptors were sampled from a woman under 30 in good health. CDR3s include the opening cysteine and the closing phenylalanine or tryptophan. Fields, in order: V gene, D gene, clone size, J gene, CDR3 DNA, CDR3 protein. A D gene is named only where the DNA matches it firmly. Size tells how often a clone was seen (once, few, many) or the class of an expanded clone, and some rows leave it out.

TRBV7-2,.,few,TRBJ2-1,TGTGCCAGCAGCGTCGGGATTGACAATGAGCAGTTCTTC,CASSVGIDNEQFF
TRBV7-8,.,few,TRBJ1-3,TGTGCCAGCAGCCAGTATGGGGGAAACACCATATATTTT,CASSQYGGNTIYF
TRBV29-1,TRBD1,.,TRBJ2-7,TGCAGCGCGGGACAGGGGAGCTCCTACGAGCAGTACTTC,CSAGQGSSYEQYF
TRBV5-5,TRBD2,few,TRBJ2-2,TGTGCCAGCAGCCGCGGGAGGGCTAATCCCACCGGGGAGCTGTTTTTT,CASSRGRANPTGELFF
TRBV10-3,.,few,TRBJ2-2,TGTGCCATCAGTGAGTCAGGGGCCGGCGCCGGGGAGCTGTTTTTT,CAISESGAGAGELFF
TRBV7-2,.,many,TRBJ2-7,TGTGCCAGCAGTCCCCTGACACGGCTCTACGAGCAGTACTTC,CASSPLTRLYEQYF
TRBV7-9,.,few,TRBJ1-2,TGTGCCAGCAGCTTAGAGGGCAGGCACTATGGCTACACCTTC,CASSLEGRHYGYTF
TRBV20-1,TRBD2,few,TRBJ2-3,TGCAGTGCTAGAATGCGGGGGACAGATACGCAGTATTTT,CSARMRGTDTQYF
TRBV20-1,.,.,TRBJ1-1,TGCAGTGCTTCAACCGGAGGGCGGACTGAAGCTTTCTTT,CSASTGGRTEAFF
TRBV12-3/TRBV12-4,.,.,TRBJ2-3,TGTGCCAGCAGTTTTAAGCCCCCGCAGTATTTT,CASSFKPPQYF
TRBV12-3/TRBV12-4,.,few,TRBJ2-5,TGTGCCAGCACCACACCGAGGTACCGAGAGACCCAGTACTTC,CASTTPRYRETQYF
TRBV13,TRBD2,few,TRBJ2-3,TGTGCCAGCAGCCCCATATACTCTAGCGGGAGTACAGATACGCAGTATTTT,CASSPIYSSGSTDTQYF
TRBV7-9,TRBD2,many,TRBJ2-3,TGTGCCAGCAGCTTAACCAGCGGGAGTGGCACAGATACGCAGTATTTT,CASSLTSGSGTDTQYF
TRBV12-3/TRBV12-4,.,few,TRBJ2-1,TGTGCCAGCAGTTTAGAGGGAGTTACGAAGCAGTTCTTC,CASSLEGVTKQFF
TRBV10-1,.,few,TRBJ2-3,TGCGCCAGCAGGGGACCTTTTAGCACAGATACGCAGTATTTT,CASRGPFSTDTQYF
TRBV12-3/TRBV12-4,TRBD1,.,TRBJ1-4,TGTGCCAGCAGTCCCCGGACAGGGGCGAATGAAAAACTGTTTTTT,CASSPRTGANEKLFF
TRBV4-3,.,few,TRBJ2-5,TGCGCCAGCAGCCTCCGAATCGACAGATTAGAGACCCAGTACTTC,CASSLRIDRLETQYF
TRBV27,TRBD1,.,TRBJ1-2,TGTGCCAGCAGGGGACAGGGGATGGGAGGCTACACCTTC,CASRGQGMGGYTF
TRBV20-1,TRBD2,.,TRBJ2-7,TGCAGTGCGGGACGCGGGGGGGAGTCCATTTACGAGCAGTACTTC,CSAGRGGESIYEQYF
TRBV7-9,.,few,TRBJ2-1,TGTGCCAGCTTGGTAGGGGACAATGAGCAGTTCTTC,CASLVGDNEQFF
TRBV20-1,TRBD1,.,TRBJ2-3,TGCAGTGCGGACAGGGGATCTACGCAGTATTTT,CSADRGSTQYF
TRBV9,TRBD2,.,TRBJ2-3,TGTGCCAGCAGCGTAGGTCAGCTAGCGGGAGACACAGATACGCAGTATTTT,CASSVGQLAGDTDTQYF
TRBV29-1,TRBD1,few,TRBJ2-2,TGCAGCGTACAACCGAGGGGACAGCCCACCGGGGAGCTGTTTTTT,CSVQPRGQPTGELFF
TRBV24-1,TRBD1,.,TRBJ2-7,TGTGCCACCAGTGATTCAGGGGGTCCCCCCTACGAGCAGTACTTC,CATSDSGGPPYEQYF